Listed below are T cell receptor beta chains from one sample, sequenced in a study of T-cell memory formation after mild COVID-19. TCRdb reprocessed the 5' RACE reads with MiXCR, giving one entry per CDR3 protein. The sample has roughly 68,000 distinct CDR3 sequences, 16% seen once. Sequencing was performed on PBMCs or a T cell subset sorted from them (not recorded which). Receptor source: an adult woman who had mild COVID-19 (a few samples of this study predate the infection). Cell type and time point are not known. Both conserved end residues are part of each CDR3. The order of the fields is D gene, J gene, V gene, clone size, CDR3 DNA, CDR3 protein. A D gene is named only where the DNA matches it firmly. A clone size is listed for some rows: how often the clone was seen (once, few, many), or a class if it is expanded.

-	TRBJ2-1	TRBV19	-	TGTGCCAGTACGGGCTCGGACAATGAGCAGTTCTTC	CASTGSDNEQFF
TRBD1	TRBJ2-6	TRBV29-1	few	TGCAGCGTCAACAAGACGAAGGGACAGGAGTTATTCTCTGGGGCCAACGTCCTGACTTTC	CSVNKTKGQELFSGANVLTF
-	TRBJ2-7	TRBV6-5	few	TGTGCCAGCAGTTACCTCCCAGGCTTCTCCTACGAGCAGTACTTC	CASSYLPGFSYEQYF
TRBD2	TRBJ2-7	TRBV19	-	TGTGCCAGTAGTCAAGGGACTAGCGGGCCCTACGAGCAGTACTTC	CASSQGTSGPYEQYF
TRBD1	TRBJ2-2	TRBV29-1	few	TGCAGCGTCGATGAAGGACAGGGATGGAACACCGGGGAGCTGTTTTTT	CSVDEGQGWNTGELFF
TRBD2	TRBJ2-1	TRBV20-1	-	TGCAGTGCTAGGGGACTAGCTGCGTCCTACAATGAGCAGTTCTTC	CSARGLAASYNEQFF
-	TRBJ1-2	TRBV7-6	-	TGTGCCAGCAGCAAAGAGGATGCCGCTAACTATGGCTACACCTTC	CASSKEDAANYGYTF
TRBD1	TRBJ1-1	TRBV9	once	TGTGCCAGCAGCGGAGGGGACAGGGGGGGAGCTTTCTTT	CASSGGDRGGAFF
-	TRBJ2-5	TRBV30	-	TGTGCCTGGAGTGTATGGGAGACCCAGTACTTC	CAWSVWETQYF
TRBD2	TRBJ2-1	TRBV7-3	-	TGTGCCAGCAGCCCCATATCGGGACTATCCCTCGATGAGCAGTTCTTC	CASSPISGLSLDEQFF